This T cell receptor (beta chain) was documented in a study of T cells expressing NK-cell markers. Study-wide background: The authors sequenced eight donors, of whom seven were HCMV-seropositive and one was seronegative.

In regard to this clonotype: Its antigen remains unknown.

General observations from the study: For a few donors, these clonotypes were likewise the leading ones in the CD3+CD56-NKG2C+ fraction. Of the CD8+ T cells in more than five donors, roughly 1.0-7.5% belonged to dominant NKG2C+ clonotypes.

The CDR3 has 13 amino acids. Germline V gene sequence: CDR1 SEHNR, CDR2 FQNEAQ (reference sequence). UMI-tagged 5'RACE template switching yielded the TCR beta cDNA. TCRdb re-called the 5' RACE reads and gives one entry per CDR3 protein, without DNA. Here the sample table reports 400,000 to 500,000 distinct CDR3 sequences. The specimen was blood T cells: a sorted CD56 or NKG2C T cell subset, CD4+ or CD8+ T cells, or bulk PBMC T cells (not recorded which). The rearrangement uses TRBV7-9 and TRBJ2-3; TCRdb picks TRBD2, but there is no DNA to check that call. The receptor was derived from a woman between 18 and 70 years old in good health. The CDR3 spells CASTLGGADTQYF.